The sample holds a few counts of the clone carrying this T cell receptor (beta chain). The entry originates in a study of blood T cell repertoires in COVID-19. Assay used: immunoSEQ multiplex PCR; TCRdb lists only in-frame clones, some missing. The repertoire has 100,000 to 150,000 clones, 70% to 90% of them found once; the top ten carry 3.6%. The clonotype originates from a woman between 55 and 75 years old with acute or convalescent COVID-19. The sequenced sample was peripheral blood.

The chain's CDR3 is CASSHFTRGGHTGELFF. The CDR3 DNA reads TGTGCCAGCAGCCATTTTACCCGGGGAGGGCACACCGGGGAGCTGTTTTTT. The chain is built from TRBV3-1 (or the pseudogene TRBV3-2) and TRBJ2-2; 7 nucleotides align to TRBD2. Germline CDR1 and CDR2: LGHDT and YNNKEL (reference sequence). The CDR3 spans 17 residues. The V segment lost 3 bases and the J segment 3 bases; nucleotides outside the gene matches: 10.